The sequence of this TCR beta chain was determined in a study of OX40 agonist ivuxolimab in advanced cancers. About the research overall: Ivuxolimab was delivered to patients intravenously every 2 weeks at doses spanning 0.01 to 10 mg/kg.

The CDR3 loop spans 13 amino acids. After removal of 2 bases from V and 9 bases from J, the junction contained 2 bases not matched to a gene. CDR1 and CDR2 from the germline V gene are KGHSH and LQKENI. Profiled with immunoSEQ multiplex PCR; TCRdb holds only in-frame clones, not every one. This repertoire shows about 53,000 clones, around nine tenths found once; its top ten account for about 1.5%. Study findings and constraints: In general, CD8+ T cells held more expanded clones than CD4+ did, on average.

On this clone itself: What it binds is unknown.

Patients who had autoimmune disease history or got systemic immunosuppression were left out. The chain links TRBV18 to TRBJ2-3; 10 bases are a match to TRBD1. Sequences were derived from CD4+ or CD8+ T cells sorted from blood, sampled in a trial of the OX40 agonist ivuxolimab. The sequence was obtained from an adult with an advanced solid tumor such as melanoma, head and neck, liver or kidney cancer. The CDR3 DNA sequence: TGTGCCAGCTCACCAGGGACAGGGGACACGCAGTATTTT. This sequence encodes CASSPGTGDTQYF. Combining the CDR3 with reference TRBV18 and TRBJ2-3 gives the whole variable domain NAGVMQNPRHLVRRRGQEARLRCSPMKGHSHVYWYRQLPEEGLKFMVYLQKENIIDESGMPKERFSAEFPKEGPSILRIQQVVRGDSAAYFCASSPGTGDTQYFGPGTRLTVL.